The 21 T cell receptor beta chains below all came from one sample that was sequenced in a study of post-analysis software for immune sequencing data. Their antigens are not known. Study-wide findings and caveats: In patients, about 5 TRBV segments were more frequent than in controls, with TRBV5-6, TRBV5-1 and TRBV20-1 among them.

Incorporated into the TCR beta cDNA libraries were unique molecular identifiers, which served to reduce PCR and sequencing biases. TCRdb re-called the PCR reads with MiXCR, one entry per CDR3 protein. The table shows more than 500,000 distinct CDR3 sequences, with roughly 34% occurring only once. Sequencing was carried out using blood. All receptors come from a girl aged 2 to 17 with multiple sclerosis.

This chain links TRBV5-6 with TRBJ1-2, with a possible D match to TRBD1 (6 bases). There are 13 residues in the CDR3. With 5 bases removed from V and 6 bases from J, the gap between germline ends came to 14 bases. Germline values: CDR1 SGHDT, CDR2 YYEEEE. The CDR3: CASRMVEGDGYTF. CDR3 DNA sequence: TGTGCCAGCAGAATGGTGGAGGGGGATGGCTACACCTTC.

The chain is built from TRBV14 and TRBJ1-6, with no clear D. Per germline, CDR1 SGHDN and CDR2 FVKESK. This CDR3 has 13 amino acids. V was pared by 3 bases and J by 9 bases, with 9 bases between. CDR3 sequence reads: CASSQIGGSPLHF. CDR3 coding DNA: TGTGCCAGCAGCCAGATCGGCGGTTCACCCCTCCACTTT.

This clonotype was observed a few times. The rearrangement uses TRBV6-1 and TRBJ2-5; 10 nucleotides align to TRBD1. V was clipped by 5 bases and J by 1 base; unmatched bases: 10. The germline gives CDR1 MNHNS, CDR2 SASEGT. The length of the CDR3 is 17 residues. CDR3 in amino acids: CASSMTGTGVFQETQYF. Written as DNA, the CDR3 is TGTGCCAGCAGTATGACCGGGACAGGGGTCTTCCAAGAGACCCAGTACTTC.

The gene calls are TRBV20-1 and TRBJ1-1, with TRBD1 matching over 7 bases. Trimming removed 5 bases from V and 6 bases from J; junction bases left unmatched: 18. This CDR3 has 16 amino acids. Germline loops: CDR1 DFQATT, CDR2 SNEGSKA (reference sequence). CDR3 residues: CSAPRYEETGISEAFF. In DNA, the CDR3 is TGCAGTGCTCCTAGATACGAGGAGACAGGGATCTCTGAAGCTTTCTTT.

The chain joins TRBV12-3 or TRBV12-4 to TRBJ1-1; D is unclear. The V end was cut by 6 bases, the J end by 1 base, with 12 bases between. The CDR3 covers 14 residues. CDR3 loop: CASRPTSQNTEAFF. The DNA of the CDR3 is TGTGCCAGCAGACCCACCAGCCAGAACACTGAAGCTTTCTTT.

This clonotype was seen only a few times. The genes are TRBV10-3 and TRBJ1-1, with 12 bases aligning to TRBD1. V gave up 2 bases and J gave up 6 bases; unmatched junction bases: 4. The CDR3 spans 15 residues. The germline CDR1 and CDR2 sequences are ENHRY and SYGVKD. The CDR3 DNA reads TGTGCCATCAGTGAGCGGGGACAGGGGGCTTCTGAAGCTTTCTTT. Amino acid sequence: CAISERGQGASEAFF.

This chain connects TRBV5-6 to TRBJ2-7, with 7 bases aligning to TRBD1. Germline trimming cut 4 bases from V and 0 bases from J; bases unmatched to any gene: 7. The CDR3 consists of 15 residues. Germline V CDR1 and CDR2: SGHDT, YYEEEE. The CDR3 coding sequence is TGTGCCAGCAGCGCAGACAGGGACAACTCCTACGAGCAGTACTTC. Its translation is CASSADRDNSYEQYF.

This chain joins TRBV27 and TRBJ2-5; the match to TRBD1 covers 8 bases. The CDR3 runs 12 residues. CDR1 MNHEY and CDR2 SMNVEV come from the germline V gene (reference sequence). The V gene end was trimmed by 7 bases and the J gene end by 4 bases; junction bases not matched to a gene: 2. The chain's CDR3 is CASIDRGETQYF. CDR3 nucleotide sequence: TGTGCCAGCATCGACAGGGGAGAGACCCAGTACTTC.

This chain joins TRBV5-1 and TRBJ2-7; D remains unclear. Deletions cut 5 bases from V and 6 bases from J, with 18 bases between. The CDR3 covers 14 residues. CDR1 and CDR2 (germline): SGHRS, YFSETQ. As DNA, the CDR3 is TGCGCCAGCAGAGACGTGGGGTCAGGCCCCGAGCAGTACTTC. It specifies CASRDVGSGPEQYF.

Points on this clonotype: The conserved phenylalanine or tryptophan normally closing the CDR3 is absent here, so this likely arose from a read error. The CDR3 DNA follows: TGTGCCAGCATCTACGGCCGGGGAGATGGCTACACCCTC. This codes for CASIYGRGDGYTL. The rearrangement uses TRBV12-3 or TRBV12-4 and TRBJ1-2; no definite D call. The CDR3 spans 13 residues. Trimming removed 7 bases from V and 6 bases from J, with 15 bases in between.

A remark on this clonotype: A much larger clone sits a single nucleotide away, making a read error possible. The chain carries TRBV29-1 and TRBJ2-3; maybe TRBD2 (6 bases). Germline CDR1 and CDR2: SQVTM and ANQGSEA. The CDR3 sequence is 13 residues long. Between the trimmed V and J ends, which lost 4 bases and 5 bases, there was a span of 13 bases. The CDR3 protein is CSVGGGVVDTQYF. The CDR3 region has the DNA TGCAGCGTTGGAGGCGGGGTGGTAGATACGCAGTATTTT.

The V and J genes are TRBV15 and TRBJ1-2, with TRBD1 matching over 7 bases. This CDR3 has 12 residues. V lost 4 bases to trimming and J lost 11 bases; unmatched junction nucleotides: 7. The germline CDR1 and CDR2 sequences are LNHNV and YYDKDF (reference sequence). The CDR3 loop reads CATSIDRDGYTF. The CDR3 coding sequence is TGTGCCACCAGCATCGACAGGGACGGATACACCTTC.

V is TRBV10-3 and J is TRBJ2-5; 7 nucleotides align to TRBD1. J was trimmed by 2 bases and V by 3 bases; bases with no gene match: 6. Germline V gives CDR1 ENHRY, CDR2 SYGVKD. This CDR3 comprises 15 residues. The CDR3 coding sequence is TGTGCCATCAGTGAAGGAGACAGGGATCAAGAGACCCAGTACTTC. Translation gives CAISEGDRDQETQYF.

The chain couples TRBV10-3 to TRBJ1-1; a weak D match, TRBD1 (5 bases). This CDR3 contains 12 residues. Trimming pared 11 bases from V and 0 bases from J, leaving 10 bases between. The V gene's germline CDR1 is ENHRY and CDR2 SYGVKD. The DNA of the CDR3 is TGTGCCGGCGGCAGGGTGAACACTGAAGCTTTCTTT. Its translation: CAGGRVNTEAFF.

This clonotype has just a few counts. The chain recombines TRBV3-1 with TRBJ1-1, with TRBD1 matching over 8 bases. Germline values: CDR1 LGHDT, CDR2 YNNKEL (reference sequence). Trimming took 4 bases from V and 2 from J; bases not matched to a gene: 9. The CDR3 consists of 16 residues. CDR3 in amino acids: CASSPLPGQGNTEAFF. The CDR3 region has the DNA TGTGCCAGCAGCCCCCTCCCAGGACAGGGAAACACTGAAGCTTTCTTT.

As concerns this clonotype: A much larger clone differs by one base, so this may be a read error. The rearrangement joins TRBV5-1 to TRBJ2-5; a weak D match, TRBD2 (5 bases). V lost 0 bases and J lost 11, with 23 bases in between. The germline CDR1 and CDR2 sequences are SGHRS and YFSETQ. This CDR3 comprises 16 residues. CDR3 sequence reads: CASSLAGSLSVNEQYF. CDR3 DNA: TGCGCCAGCAGCTTGGCCGGATCGCTTAGCGTCAATGAGCAGTACTTC. Full variable domain (outside the CDR3, taken from reference TRBV5-1 and TRBJ2-5): KAGVTQTPRYLIKTRGQQVTLSCSPISGHRSVSWYQQTPGQGLQFLFEYFSETQRNKGNFPGRFSGRQFSNSRSEMNVSTLELGDSALYLCASSLAGSLSVNEQYFGPGTRLLVL.

The table lists this clonotype with a few counts. V gene TRBV21-1 combines with J gene TRBJ2-3; the table gives TRBD1 as D, unverified against the DNA. TRBV21-1 is designated a pseudogene. The CDR3 covers 18 residues. The CDR3 here is CASSKVQGQGPLPDTQYF. The CDR3 nucleotides are TGTGCCAGCAGCAAAGTCCAGGGACAGGGCCCTCTGCCCGATACGCAGTATTTT.

The chain has TRBV20-1 and TRBJ2-7, with 12 bases identical to TRBD2. V dropped 0 bases and J dropped 5; count of bases not matched to a gene: 8. In germline, CDR1 is DFQATT, CDR2 SNEGSKA (reference sequence). There are 16 residues in the CDR3. The CDR3 region is CSARDPLAGGRNEQYF. The CDR3 DNA is TGCAGTGCTAGAGATCCCCTAGCGGGGGGGCGGAACGAGCAGTACTTC.

With regard to this clonotype: A much more abundant neighbour one base away suggests this may be a read error. As DNA, the CDR3 is TGCAGTGCTAGAGCCAGACAGCCCCAGCATTTT. This sequence encodes CSARARQPQHF. The chain joins TRBV20-1 to TRBJ1-5; no reliable D call. The CDR3 has 11 amino acids. In germline, CDR1 is DFQATT, CDR2 SNEGSKA (reference sequence). V was pared by 1 base and J by 7 bases, with 5 bases between.

The chain is built from TRBV14 and TRBJ2-5, with 8 bases identical to TRBD1. The CDR3 totals 15 residues. The V gene's germline CDR1 is SGHDN and CDR2 FVKESK. Losses at the gene ends were 4 bases for V and 3 bases for J; bases not matched to a gene: 7. The DNA of the CDR3 is TGTGCCAGCAGCCGTAACAGGGGGGCGGAAGAGACCCAGTACTTC. Its translation is CASSRNRGAEETQYF.

The chain has TRBV15 and TRBJ1-2; D perhaps matches TRBD1 (5 bases). Trimming stripped 0 bases from V and 4 bases from J, with 12 bases between. CDR3 length equals 15 residues. Per the germline V gene, CDR1 is LNHNV and CDR2 is YYDKDF (reference sequence). The CDR3 nucleotides read TGTGCCACCAGCAGAGATCGAAGGGACGGCTATGGCTACACCTTC. This encodes CATSRDRRDGYGYTF.